A single sample gave rise to the 14 T cell receptor beta chains below, sequenced in a study of T cell responses to AZD1222 COVID-19 vaccine. Clones were read by immunoSEQ multiplex PCR, and TCRdb kept only the in-frame ones, dropping some. The data hold 130,000 or so clones, with 75% to 95% observed a single time. This material consisted of peripheral blood, taken 28 days after the second dose of the MenACWY control vaccine. The receptors were gathered from an adult who received the MenACWY meningococcal vaccine as a control.

The chain couples TRBV7-8 to TRBJ2-1; no firm D call. This CDR3 is 15 amino acids long. CDR1 and CDR2 (germline): SGHVS, FQNEAQ. The germline V and J ends were trimmed by 0 bases and 7 bases, with 13 bases remaining between them. In DNA form, the CDR3 reads TGTGCCAGCAGCTTAGCGTTAACAGTGAGTAATGAGCAGTTCTTC. Encoded protein: CASSLALTVSNEQFF.

The chain combines TRBV9 with TRBJ2-7; no clear D. Germline V lookup: CDR1 SGDLS, CDR2 YYNGEE. The length of the CDR3 is 14 residues. The germline V and J ends were trimmed by 3 bases and 1 base, with 11 bases remaining between them. The CDR3 coding sequence is TGTGCCAGCAGCGGGCCTCCTCTTTCCTACGAGCAGTACTTC. Translation gives CASSGPPLSYEQYF.

This chain connects TRBV2 to TRBJ1-4; 9 nucleotides align to TRBD1. The V gene's germline CDR1 is SNHLY and CDR2 FYNNEI. CDR3 size: 16 residues. The J segment lost 7 bases and the V segment lost 6 bases, leaving 12 bases of the junction unmatched. The CDR3 DNA reads as TGTGCCAGCAGCGAGGCCCAACAGGGGGCGGGTGAAAAACTGTTTTTT. Translated, it gives CASSEAQQGAGEKLFF.

The chain recombines TRBV27 with TRBJ2-7; D perhaps matches TRBD1 (6 bases). V was clipped by 5 bases and J by 0 bases, with 17 bases between them. CDR1 and CDR2 from the germline V gene are MNHEY and SMNVEV (reference sequence). There are 16 residues in the CDR3. The CDR3 sequence is CASSTTGPGISYEQYF. The DNA for the CDR3 is TGTGCCAGCAGTACAACAGGGCCCGGGATCTCCTACGAGCAGTACTTC.

The V gene is TRBV28, the J gene TRBJ1-5, with D perhaps TRBD1 (6 bases). The germline V and J ends were trimmed by 6 bases and 0 bases, with 30 bases remaining between them. The CDR3 extends over 21 amino acids. The germline gives CDR1 MDHEN, CDR2 SYDVKM. CDR3 protein: CASSWKSTQGPSTTSNQPQHF. The CDR3 DNA reads TGTGCCAGCAGCTGGAAGTCGACACAGGGACCCTCGACTACTAGCAATCAGCCCCAGCATTTT. Combining the CDR3 with reference TRBV28 and TRBJ1-5 gives the whole variable domain DVKVTQSSRYLVKRTGEKVFLECVQDMDHENMFWYRQDPGLGLRLIYFSYDVKMKEKGDIPEGYSVSREKKERFSLILESASTNQTSMYLCASSWKSTQGPSTTSNQPQHFGDGTRLSIL.

The rearrangement joins TRBV11-2 to TRBJ2-5, with D maybe TRBD2 (5 bases). Germline V gene lookup returns CDR1 SGHAT and CDR2 FQNNGV. The CDR3 is made up of 15 amino acids. V gave up 5 bases and J gave up 0 bases, with 13 bases separating them. CDR3 nucleotide sequence: TGTGCCAGCAGCAGAGGTCGGAGGAACCAAGAGACCCAGTACTTC. It specifies CASSRGRRNQETQYF.

The chain uses TRBV6-5 and TRBJ1-3; D gene ambiguous. The CDR3 loop spans 12 amino acids. V was clipped by 9 bases and J by 0 bases, with 6 bases between them. In germline, CDR1 is MNHEY, CDR2 SVGAGI. The CDR3 here is CASTSSGNTIYF. CDR3 nucleotides: TGTGCCAGTACTAGCTCTGGAAACACCATATATTTT.

This chain connects TRBV28 to TRBJ1-5; 9 bases align to TRBD1. Germline V CDR1 and CDR2: MDHEN, SYDVKM. Trimming took 7 bases from V and 4 from J; bases not matched to a gene: 11. The CDR3 is made up of 16 amino acids. The CDR3 sequence is CASIRYRGQVNQPQHF. CDR3 in DNA: TGTGCCAGCATCCGGTACAGGGGGCAGGTGAATCAGCCCCAGCATTTT.

CDR3 nucleotide sequence: TGTGCCAGCAGTTTTTCAGGACGCTACACCTTC. As protein: CASSFSGRYTF. V gene TRBV12-3 or TRBV12-4 combines with J gene TRBJ1-2; D is unclear. The germline V and J ends were trimmed by 3 bases and 9 bases, with 8 bases remaining between them. This CDR3 spans 11 amino acids.

The chain has TRBV7-8 and TRBJ2-2; D not resolved. Trimming left V 1 base short and J 7 bases short, with 13 bases between. The CDR3 totals 15 residues. Germline CDR1 and CDR2: SGHVS and FQNEAQ. The CDR3 spells CASSLGAPVIGELFF. The CDR3 coding sequence is TGTGCCAGCAGCTTAGGGGCCCCGGTGATCGGGGAGCTGTTTTTT. Full variable domain (remainder filled in from reference TRBV7-8 and TRBJ2-2): GAGVSQSPRYKVAKRGQDVALRCDPISGHVSLFWYQQALGQGPEFLTYFQNEAQLDKSGLPSDRFFAERPEGSVSTLKIQRTQQEDSAVYLCASSLGAPVIGELFFGEGSRLTVL.

The V and J genes are TRBV9 and TRBJ2-7; tentative D call: TRBD1 (7 bases). The germline CDR1 and CDR2 sequences are SGDLS and YYNGEE. The CDR3 totals 15 residues. V lost 4 bases to trimming and J lost 2 bases, with 16 bases between them. The DNA of the CDR3 is TGTGCCAGCAGCCCCGCGCGGGACAGAACCTACGAGCAGTACTTC. Translation: CASSPARDRTYEQYF.

The V and J genes are TRBV19 and TRBJ2-3, with 7 bases aligning to TRBD2. The germline V gene has CDR1 LNHDA and CDR2 SQIVND (reference sequence). The junction had 2 bases not matched to a gene; V was cut back by 5 bases and J by 3 bases. This CDR3 comprises 13 residues. CDR3: CASSWGGTDTQYF. The CDR3 region has the DNA TGTGCCAGTAGTTGGGGGGGGACAGATACGCAGTATTTT.

This clone appeared a single time. This chain joins TRBV20-1 and TRBJ1-5; no clear D gene. This CDR3 has 14 amino acids. CDR1 is DFQATT and CDR2 is SNEGSKA in the germline V gene (reference sequence). V was clipped by 3 bases and J by 0 bases, with 9 bases between them. CDR3 coding DNA: TGCAGTGCTAGTATAGATAATAGCAATCAGCCCCAGCATTTT. Its translation: CSASIDNSNQPQHF.

The gene calls are TRBV3-1 (or the pseudogene TRBV3-2) and TRBJ2-5; D might be TRBD2 (6 bases). V was pared by 0 bases and J by 0 bases, with 11 bases between. CDR3 length: 16 residues. Germline V CDR1 and CDR2: LGHDT, YNNKEL (reference sequence). CDR3 nucleotides: TGTGCCAGCAGCCAAGAATTAGGGACTGACCAAGAGACCCAGTACTTC. This codes for CASSQELGTDQETQYF.